This T cell receptor (beta chain) originates from a study of monozygotic twins with inflammatory bowel disease. Study-wide results and limits: IBD patients carried less diverse TCRbeta repertoires (inverse Simpson) than healthy co-twins.

Regarding this clonotype: The antigen is unknown.

Every TCR library used 3500 ng of total RNA. TCRdb processed the 5' RACE reads again and assigns one entry to each CDR3 protein, with no DNA. The sample table includes some 170,000 distinct CDR3 sequences. In germline, CDR1 is KGHDR, CDR2 SFDVKD. The length of the CDR3 is 16 residues. Source material: blood. The clonotype was recovered from a human donor with ulcerative colitis or Crohn's disease, or a healthy co-twin of an affected twin (not recorded which). The chain has TRBV24-1 and TRBJ2-3; TCRdb picks TRBD1, but there is no DNA to check that call. CDR3 in amino acids: CATSDPGGGSTDTQYF.